This TCR beta chain was captured by sequencing in a study of OX40 agonist ivuxolimab in advanced cancers. As for the study in general: The mean age was 60 years, ranging from about 23 to 79, with around four fifths of participants male. Study results and limitations: Relatively little clonal expansion, among the lowest observed, appeared in partial responders at 0.1-3.0 mg/kg. Nonresponders, in some cases, also had low normalized T-cell clonal expansion.

Concerning this clone itself: Its matching antigen is unknown.

TCRdb keeps only in-frame clones here, not all; method: immunoSEQ multiplex PCR. The sample lists tens of thousands of clones; more than 90% were seen once. Germline V gives CDR1 LGHNA, CDR2 YSLEER. The CDR3 loop spans 19 amino acids. After removal of 0 bases from V and 10 bases from J, the junction contained 17 bases not matched to a gene. At baseline, cycle 4 day 1, and cycle 7 day 1, blood was sampled. This receptor was obtained from an adult with an advanced solid tumor such as melanoma, head and neck, liver or kidney cancer. The specimen comprised CD4+ or CD8+ T cells sorted from blood, sampled in a trial of the OX40 agonist ivuxolimab. The chain links TRBV4-3 to TRBJ1-6; the match to TRBD1 covers 8 bases. CDR3 DNA: TGCGCCAGCAGCCAAGATTCAGGGGGCACCCCAACCTCGAGGTCACCCCTCCACTTT. It specifies CASSQDSGGTPTSRSPLHF.